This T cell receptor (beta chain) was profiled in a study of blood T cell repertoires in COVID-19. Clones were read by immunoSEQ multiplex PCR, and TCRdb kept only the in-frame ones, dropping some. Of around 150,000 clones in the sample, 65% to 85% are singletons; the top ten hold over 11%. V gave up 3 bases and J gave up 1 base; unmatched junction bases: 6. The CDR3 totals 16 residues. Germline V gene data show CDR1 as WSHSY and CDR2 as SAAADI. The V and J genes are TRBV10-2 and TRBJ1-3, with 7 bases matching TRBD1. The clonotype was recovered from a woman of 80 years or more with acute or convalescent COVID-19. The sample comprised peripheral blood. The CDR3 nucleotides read TGCGCCAGCAGTGATCCCCCAGGGGGATCTGGAAACACCATATATTTT. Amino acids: CASSDPPGGSGNTIYF.